Shown below are 16 T cell receptor beta chains from a single sample sequenced in a study of shared clonotypes between healthy human individuals. Measured with immunoSEQ multiplex PCR; TCRdb has only the in-frame clones, and not every one. Of 2,100,000 or so clones listed, about 94% are singletons. The sample was naive CD4+ T cells sorted from blood. Subset described: CD45RA+ positively selected. The receptors stem from a man younger than 35 in good health.

CDR3 sequence reads: CAISDWGPTGNTDTQYF. As DNA, the CDR3 is TGTGCCATCAGTGATTGGGGACCGACGGGGAACACAGATACGCAGTATTTT. The gene calls are TRBV10-3 and TRBJ2-3; D may be TRBD1 or TRBD2 (5 bases each). This CDR3 is built from 17 residues. V lost 3 bases, J lost 2 bases, and 18 bases lay in between. CDR1 is ENHRY, CDR2 SYGVKD, per germline.

The chain employs TRBV6-5 and TRBJ1-6; tentative D call: TRBD1 (5 bases). Deletions cut 11 bases from V and 10 bases from J, with 18 bases between. This CDR3 spans 13 amino acids. Germline CDR1 is MNHEY and CDR2 is SVGAGI. CDR3: CASLGRGGSPLHF. The CDR3 DNA sequence: TGTGCCTCCCTCGGGCGGGGGGGGTCACCCCTCCACTTT.

V usage is TRBV11-2 and J usage is TRBJ1-6; possible D gene TRBD1, 6 bases. V was trimmed by 2 bases and J by 9 bases, leaving 14 bases between them. Germline lookup yields CDR1 SGHAT and CDR2 FQNNGV. The CDR3 extends over 15 amino acids. CDR3 amino acids: CASSLQGTQTSPLHF. DNA for the CDR3: TGTGCCAGCAGCTTACAGGGGACACAGACTTCACCCCTCCACTTT.

This clone occurred once. The chain is built from TRBV6-1 and TRBJ1-5; tentative D call: TRBD1 (6 bases). Trimming stripped 3 bases from V and 1 base from J, with 10 bases between. The CDR3 consists of 15 residues. From germline, CDR1 is MNHNS and CDR2 SASEGT. The CDR3 spells CASSDQGWSNQPQHF. The CDR3 bases are TGTGCCAGCAGTGATCAGGGGTGGAGCAATCAGCCCCAGCATTTT.

The genes are TRBV6-1 and TRBJ1-5; 10 bases agree with TRBD1. The V gene's germline CDR1 is MNHNS and CDR2 SASEGT. This CDR3 comprises 19 residues. Unmatched junction bases numbered 10, after V lost 0 bases and J lost 2 bases. The CDR3 region has the DNA TGTGCCAGCAGTGAAGCGAGCGACAGGGGGCGCCGGGGCAATCAGCCCCAGCATTTT. Encoded protein: CASSEASDRGRRGNQPQHF.

J is TRBJ1-4 and V is TRBV16; D may be TRBD1 (5 bases). V was pared by 4 bases and J by 8 bases, with 20 bases between. This CDR3 has 16 amino acids. The germline CDR1 and CDR2 sequences are KGHSY and FQNENV. CDR3 region: CASSPIQAQRDEKLFF. CDR3 nucleotide sequence: TGTGCCAGCAGCCCCATACAGGCGCAGAGGGACGAAAAACTGTTTTTT. The complete variable domain, with remaining parts taken from reference TRBV16 and TRBJ1-4, reads GEEVAQTPKHLVRGEGQKAKLYCAPIKGHSYVFWYQQVLKNEFKFLISFQNENVFDETGMPKERFSAKCLPNSPCSLEIQATKLEDSAVYFCASSPIQAQRDEKLFFGSGTQLSVL.

The chain links TRBV2 to TRBJ2-1; 15 nucleotides align to TRBD2. Trimming at V came to 8 bases and at J to 2 bases, leaving 7 bases not matched to a gene. Germline lookup yields CDR1 SNHLY and CDR2 FYNNEI. The CDR3 loop spans 17 amino acids. CDR3 in amino acids: CASSAGTSGRTYNEQFF. CDR3 DNA: TGTGCCAGCTCGGCCGGGACTAGCGGGAGGACCTACAATGAGCAGTTCTTC.

The chain employs TRBV10-1 and TRBJ1-1; 10 bases match TRBD1. Germline assignment: CDR1 WNHNN and CDR2 SYGVQD (reference sequence). The V segment lost 3 bases and the J segment 0 bases; nucleotides outside the gene matches: 1. This CDR3 contains 15 residues. DNA for the CDR3: TGCGCCAGCAGTGAAGGGACAGGGGTGAACACTGAAGCTTTCTTT. It encodes CASSEGTGVNTEAFF.

V is TRBV5-6 and J is TRBJ1-2, with 7 bases that match TRBD1. V shed 3 bases, J shed 3 bases, and the junction held 8 bases outside the gene matches. Germline V gene sequence: CDR1 SGHDT, CDR2 YYEEEE. The CDR3 is made up of 15 amino acids. CDR3 sequence reads: CASSSTGSKDYGYTF. The CDR3 nucleotides are TGTGCCAGCAGCTCGACAGGGAGTAAGGACTATGGCTACACCTTC.

The chain is built from TRBV30 and TRBJ1-5, with D hard to call. The V gene lost 1 base and the J gene lost 3 bases, with 10 bases spanning the gap. Germline values: CDR1 GTSNPN, CDR2 SVGIG (reference sequence). There are 14 residues in the CDR3. DNA for the CDR3: TGTGCCTGGAGTGAGGGCACTCTCAATCAGCCCCAGCATTTT. This codes for CAWSEGTLNQPQHF.

This clone was recorded a few times. The chain joins TRBV18 to TRBJ1-2, with a possible D match to TRBD1 (6 bases). The V end was cut by 5 bases, the J end by 4 bases, with 11 bases between. Per the germline V gene, CDR1 is KGHSH and CDR2 is LQKENI. The CDR3 extends over 13 amino acids. The CDR3 DNA follows: TGTGCCAGCTCATCACAGGGTTCCTATGGCTACACCTTC. Its protein is CASSSQGSYGYTF.

The V call is TRBV29-1, the J call TRBJ1-1; maybe TRBD1 (5 bases). The CDR3 spans 14 residues. Germline V lookup: CDR1 SQVTM, CDR2 ANQGSEA. V gave up 4 bases and J gave up 0 bases, with 12 bases separating them. The CDR3 spells CSVVKAGMNTEAFF. Here the CDR3 DNA reads TGCAGCGTTGTTAAGGCAGGGATGAACACTGAAGCTTTCTTT.

V usage is TRBV5-4 and J usage is TRBJ2-7; D is unresolved. CDR1 is SGHNT, CDR2 YYREEE, per germline (reference sequence). V was trimmed by 0 bases and J by 0 bases, leaving 7 bases between them. The CDR3 is made up of 14 amino acids. This chain's CDR3 is CASSLEQHSYEQYF. CDR3 DNA sequence: TGTGCCAGCAGCTTGGAACAGCACTCCTACGAGCAGTACTTC.

A remark on this clone: Other DNA sequences in this sample translate to the same CDR3. The V and J genes are TRBV30 and TRBJ1-1; D is unclear. V gave up 0 bases and J gave up 3 bases, with 8 bases separating them. CDR3 length: 13 residues. The germline V gene has CDR1 GTSNPN and CDR2 SVGIG (reference sequence). CDR3 sequence: CAWSVRQDTEAFF. In DNA, the CDR3 is TGTGCCTGGAGTGTACGTCAGGACACTGAAGCTTTCTTT.

J is TRBJ1-5 and V is TRBV30; D gene unclear. Germline V gene sequence: CDR1 GTSNPN, CDR2 SVGIG (reference sequence). V lost 1 base to trimming and J lost 8 bases, with 12 bases between them. This CDR3 contains 13 residues. The CDR3 DNA follows: TGTGCCTGGAGTGGCCATTTTAAGGAGCCCCAGCATTTT. Protein product: CAWSGHFKEPQHF.

The genes are TRBV6-1 and TRBJ2-1; D possibly uses TRBD1 or TRBD2 (7 bases each). The CDR3 covers 14 residues. CDR1 MNHNS and CDR2 SASEGT come from the germline V gene. Trimming stripped 7 bases from V and 4 bases from J, with 14 bases between. CDR3 residues: CASKGASGYNEQFF. In nucleotides, the CDR3 is TGTGCCAGCAAGGGGGCTAGCGGTTACAATGAGCAGTTCTTC.